These 2 T cell receptor beta chains originate from one sample sequenced in a study of cytomegalovirus exposure and HLA in healthy donors. PCR amplification relied on 60 Vbeta primers (plus 13 Jbeta primers). This table comes from immunoSEQ multiplex PCR, and its TCRdb copy is limited to in-frame clones, with some not included. The profile covers roughly 140,000 clones, with around 79% appearing a single time and roughly 6.7% taken by the ten largest. Sequencing was performed on PBMCs. All receptors derive from a man aged 50-60 years in good health and CMV-seropositive.

This clone was picked up one time. The rearrangement uses TRBV6-1 and TRBJ2-5; TRBD1 matches at 7 bases. Germline V gives CDR1 MNHNS, CDR2 SASEGT. The ends lost 11 bases at V and 4 bases at J; junction bases unmatched: 10. This CDR3 comprises 13 residues. Here the CDR3 reads CASLRDSGETQYF. The DNA of the CDR3 is TGTGCCTCACTCCGGGACAGTGGAGAGACCCAGTACTTC.

This clone was detected only once. This chain links TRBV2 with TRBJ2-5; 9 bases are shared with TRBD1. Germline-derived CDR1 and CDR2 are SNHLY and FYNNEI. J lost 1 base, V lost 6 bases, and 3 bases had no gene match. This CDR3 is built from 14 residues. Here the CDR3 DNA reads TGTGCCAGCAGGGAGACAGGGGGCCAAGAGACCCAGTACTTC. It translates to CASRETGGQETQYF.